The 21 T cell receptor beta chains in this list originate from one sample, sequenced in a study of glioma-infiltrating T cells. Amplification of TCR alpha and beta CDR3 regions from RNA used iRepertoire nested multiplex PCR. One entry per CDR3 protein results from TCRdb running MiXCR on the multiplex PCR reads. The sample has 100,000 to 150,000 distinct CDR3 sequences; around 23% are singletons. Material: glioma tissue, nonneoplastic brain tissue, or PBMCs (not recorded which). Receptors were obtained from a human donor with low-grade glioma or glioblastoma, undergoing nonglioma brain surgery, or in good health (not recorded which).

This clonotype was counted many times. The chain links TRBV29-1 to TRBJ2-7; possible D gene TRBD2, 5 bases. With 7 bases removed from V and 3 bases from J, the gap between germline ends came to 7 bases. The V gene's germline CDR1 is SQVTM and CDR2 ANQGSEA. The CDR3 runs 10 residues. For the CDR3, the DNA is TGCAGCGCCCGGGACTACGAGCAGTACTTC. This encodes CSARDYEQYF.

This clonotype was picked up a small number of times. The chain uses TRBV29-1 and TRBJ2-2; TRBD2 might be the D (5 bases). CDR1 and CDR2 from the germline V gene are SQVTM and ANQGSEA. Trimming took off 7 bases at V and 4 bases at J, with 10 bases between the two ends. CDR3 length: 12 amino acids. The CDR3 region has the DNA TGCAGCGCACCACGGGGCACCGGGGAGCTGTTTTTT. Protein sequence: CSAPRGTGELFF.

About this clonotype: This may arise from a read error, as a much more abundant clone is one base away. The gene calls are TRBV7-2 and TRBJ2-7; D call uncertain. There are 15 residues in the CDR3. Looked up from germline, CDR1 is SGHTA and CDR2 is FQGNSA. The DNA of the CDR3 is TGTGCCGGCAGCTTAGTAGGCGTAGGGATCCACGAGCAGTACTTC. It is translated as CAGSLVGVGIHEQYF.

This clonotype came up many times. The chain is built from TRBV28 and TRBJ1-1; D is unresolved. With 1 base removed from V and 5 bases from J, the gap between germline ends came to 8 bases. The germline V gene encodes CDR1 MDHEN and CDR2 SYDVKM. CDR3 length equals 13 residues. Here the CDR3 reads CASSLFGGTEAFF. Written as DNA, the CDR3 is TGTGCCAGCAGTTTATTTGGTGGGACTGAAGCTTTCTTT. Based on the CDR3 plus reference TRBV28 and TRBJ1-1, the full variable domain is DVKVTQSSRYLVKRTGEKVFLECVQDMDHENMFWYRQDPGLGLRLIYFSYDVKMKEKGDIPEGYSVSREKKERFSLILESASTNQTSMYLCASSLFGGTEAFFGQGTRLTVV.

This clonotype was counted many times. The CDR3 DNA reads as TGTGCCAGCTCACACCGGGACAGGGGATACGAGCAGTACTTC. Amino acids: CASSHRDRGYEQYF. The chain has TRBV18 and TRBJ2-7; 10 bases align to TRBD1. Germline assignment: CDR1 KGHSH and CDR2 LQKENI. The CDR3 is made up of 14 amino acids. Trimming at V came to 4 bases and at J to 4 bases, leaving 4 bases not matched to a gene. Full variable domain (rest looked up from reference TRBV18 and TRBJ2-7): NAGVMQNPRHLVRRRGQEARLRCSPMKGHSHVYWYRQLPEEGLKFMVYLQKENIIDESGMPKERFSAEFPKEGPSILRIQQVVRGDSAAYFCASSHRDRGYEQYFGPGTRLTVT.

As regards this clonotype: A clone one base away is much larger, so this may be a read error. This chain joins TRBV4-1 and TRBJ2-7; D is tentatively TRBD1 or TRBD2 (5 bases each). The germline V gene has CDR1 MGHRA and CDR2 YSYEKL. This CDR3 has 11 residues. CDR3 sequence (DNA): TGCGGCAGCGGAACAGGAGCCGAGCAGTACTTC. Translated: CGSGTGAEQYF.

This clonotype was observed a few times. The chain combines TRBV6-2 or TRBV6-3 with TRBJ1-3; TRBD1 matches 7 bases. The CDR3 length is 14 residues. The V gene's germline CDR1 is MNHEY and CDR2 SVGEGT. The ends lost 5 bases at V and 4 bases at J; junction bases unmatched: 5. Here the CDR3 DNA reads TGTGCCAGCAGTAGGGGGCCGGGAGGAAACACCATATATTTT. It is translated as CASSRGPGGNTIYF.

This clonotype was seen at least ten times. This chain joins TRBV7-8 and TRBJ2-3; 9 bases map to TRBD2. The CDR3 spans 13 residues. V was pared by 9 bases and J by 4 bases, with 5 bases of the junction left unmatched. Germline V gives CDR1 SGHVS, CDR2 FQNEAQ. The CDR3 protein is CASGAGGSDTQYF. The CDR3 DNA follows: TGTGCCAGTGGAGCGGGAGGATCAGATACGCAGTATTTT. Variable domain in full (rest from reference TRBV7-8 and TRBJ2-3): GAGVSQSPRYKVAKRGQDVALRCDPISGHVSLFWYQQALGQGPEFLTYFQNEAQLDKSGLPSDRFFAERPEGSVSTLKIQRTQQEDSAVYLCASGAGGSDTQYFGPGTRLTVL.

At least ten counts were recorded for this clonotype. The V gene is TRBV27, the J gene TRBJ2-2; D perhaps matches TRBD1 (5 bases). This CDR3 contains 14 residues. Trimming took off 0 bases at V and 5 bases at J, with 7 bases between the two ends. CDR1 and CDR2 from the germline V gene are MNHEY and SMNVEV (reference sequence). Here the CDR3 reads CASSLSAGTGELFF. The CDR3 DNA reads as TGTGCCAGCAGTTTATCCGCAGGGACCGGGGAGCTGTTTTTT.

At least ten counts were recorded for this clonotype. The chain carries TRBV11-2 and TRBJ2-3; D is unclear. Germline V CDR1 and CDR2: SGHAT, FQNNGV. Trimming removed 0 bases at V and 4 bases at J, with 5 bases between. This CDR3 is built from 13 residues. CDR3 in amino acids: CASSLDPPDTQYF. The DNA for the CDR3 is TGTGCCAGCAGCTTAGATCCCCCAGATACGCAGTATTTT.

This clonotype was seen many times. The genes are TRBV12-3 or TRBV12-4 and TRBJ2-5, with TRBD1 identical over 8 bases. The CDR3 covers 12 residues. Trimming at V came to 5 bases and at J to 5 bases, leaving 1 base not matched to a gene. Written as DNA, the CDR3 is TGTGCCAGCAGTCCAGGGGGCGAGACCCAGTACTTC. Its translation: CASSPGGETQYF.

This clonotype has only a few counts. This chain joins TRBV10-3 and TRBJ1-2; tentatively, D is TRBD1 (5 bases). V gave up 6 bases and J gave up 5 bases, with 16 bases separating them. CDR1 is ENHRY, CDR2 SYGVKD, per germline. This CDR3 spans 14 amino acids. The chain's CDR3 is CAIRGTDSGYGYTF. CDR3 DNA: TGTGCCATCAGGGGGACCGATTCTGGGTATGGCTACACCTTC.

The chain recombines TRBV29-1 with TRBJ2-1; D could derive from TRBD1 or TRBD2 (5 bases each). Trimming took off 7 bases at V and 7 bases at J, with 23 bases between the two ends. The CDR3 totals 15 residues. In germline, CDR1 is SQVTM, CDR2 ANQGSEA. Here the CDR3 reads CSGLRGEGGRNEQFF. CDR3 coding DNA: TGCAGCGGTTTACGGGGCGAGGGCGGACGGAATGAGCAGTTCTTC.

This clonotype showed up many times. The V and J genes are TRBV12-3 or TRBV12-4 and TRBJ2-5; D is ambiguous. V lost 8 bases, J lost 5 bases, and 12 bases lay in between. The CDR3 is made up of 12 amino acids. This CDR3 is CASESARETQYF. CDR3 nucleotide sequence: TGTGCCAGCGAGAGCGCGCGGGAGACCCAGTACTTC.

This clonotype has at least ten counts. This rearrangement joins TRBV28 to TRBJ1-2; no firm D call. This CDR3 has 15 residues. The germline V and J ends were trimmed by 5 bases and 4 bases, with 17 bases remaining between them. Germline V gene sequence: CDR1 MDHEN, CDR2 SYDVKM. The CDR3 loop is CASSPAAPLSYGYTF. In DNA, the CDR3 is TGTGCCAGCAGTCCCGCCGCCCCCCTGAGCTATGGCTACACCTTC.

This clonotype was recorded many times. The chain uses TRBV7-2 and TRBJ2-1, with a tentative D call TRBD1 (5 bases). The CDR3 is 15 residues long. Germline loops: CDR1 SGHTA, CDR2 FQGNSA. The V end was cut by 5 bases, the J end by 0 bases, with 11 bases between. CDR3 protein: CASSPGHPSYNEQFF. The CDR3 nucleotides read TGTGCCAGCAGCCCCGGACATCCCTCCTACAATGAGCAGTTCTTC.

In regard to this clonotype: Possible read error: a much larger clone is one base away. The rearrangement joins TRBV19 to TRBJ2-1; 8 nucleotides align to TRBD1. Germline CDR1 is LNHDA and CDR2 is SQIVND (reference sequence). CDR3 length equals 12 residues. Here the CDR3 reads CANSPGGREQFF. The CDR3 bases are TGTGCCAATAGTCCAGGGGGCAGGGAGCAGTTCTTC.

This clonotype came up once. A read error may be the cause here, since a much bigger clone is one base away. The CDR3 reads CASSYSGRRRSSGVDTQYF. In nucleotides, the CDR3 is TGTGCCAGCAGTTACTCGGGCAGGAGAAGGAGTTCCGGAGTAGATACGCAGTATTTT. The J gene is TRBJ2-3, the V gene TRBV6-2 or TRBV6-3; D not resolved. Germline-derived CDR1 and CDR2 are MNHEY and SVGEGT. The V end was cut by 0 bases, the J end by 5 bases, with 24 bases between. This CDR3 spans 19 amino acids.

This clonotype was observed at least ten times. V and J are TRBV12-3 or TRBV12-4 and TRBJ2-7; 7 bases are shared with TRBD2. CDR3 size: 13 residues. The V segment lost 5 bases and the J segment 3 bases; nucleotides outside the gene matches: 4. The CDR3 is CASSRLAFYEQYF. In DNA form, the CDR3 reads TGTGCCAGCAGTCGACTAGCTTTCTACGAGCAGTACTTC.

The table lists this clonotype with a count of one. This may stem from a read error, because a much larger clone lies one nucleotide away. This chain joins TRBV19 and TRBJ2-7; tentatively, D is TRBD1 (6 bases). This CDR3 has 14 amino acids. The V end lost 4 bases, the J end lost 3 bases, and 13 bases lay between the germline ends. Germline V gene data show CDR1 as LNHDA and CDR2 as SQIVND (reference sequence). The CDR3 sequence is CASSKGGSYYEQYF. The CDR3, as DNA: TGTGCCAGTAGTAAAGGGGGATCATACTACGAGCAGTACTTC.

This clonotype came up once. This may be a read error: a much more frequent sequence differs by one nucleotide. The CDR3 DNA is TGTGCCAACAGCTTACGTACTCCTGGGGCCTACGAGCAGTACTTC. Amino acids: CANSLRTPGAYEQYF. V usage is TRBV7-2 and J usage is TRBJ2-7, with D hard to call. Looked up from germline, CDR1 is SGHTA and CDR2 is FQGNSA. The length of the CDR3 is 15 residues.